Detailed here is one T cell receptor (beta chain). What it recognizes is unknown. V shed 2 bases, J shed 5 bases, and the junction held 7 bases outside the gene matches. Germline lookup yields CDR1 MNHEY and CDR2 SMNVEV (reference sequence). The CDR3 loop spans 15 amino acids. Stated treatment: oral pan-JAK inhibitor, 5-10 mg twice daily. Extracted RNA was reverse transcribed, and the resulting cDNA served as sequencing template. Here immunoSEQ multiplex PCR was the method, and the copy in TCRdb shows in-frame clones only, minus some. The sample lists about 190,000 clones, around 58% occurring once. This entry belongs to a study of CD8+ T cells in alopecia areata. Overall study context: Each of the treated patients was given oral tofacitinib, 5 to 10 mg twice daily, for moderate-to-severe alopecia areata. Regarding the study as a whole: In scalp and blood, many expanded lesional clones persisted during tofacitinib.

The chain links TRBV27 to TRBJ2-5, with 8 bases that match TRBD1. This clonotype was obtained from a human donor with alopecia areata. Sequenced here: CD8+ T cells sorted from blood, sampled at week 24, from a patient treated with tofacitinib. The CDR3 protein is CASSLRARGPETQYF. The CDR3, as DNA: TGTGCCAGCAGTTTAAGGGCCAGGGGGCCCGAGACCCAGTACTTC.